One T cell receptor (beta chain) is described in this entry. The antigen is unknown. The data were taken from a study of cytomegalovirus exposure and HLA in healthy donors. Study-wide findings and caveats: A missense DCLRE1C variant was associated with V- and J-gene trimming of TCR beta chains in a later analysis, and an independent cohort replicated the association. In a later analysis, an Asian-associated ancestry cluster reportedly showed fewer N-insertions than the roughly 690-donor mean. Most sequenced TCRs were rare (though some public TCRs occurred in many donors).

CDR1 is SGHAT and CDR2 is FQDESV in the germline V gene (reference sequence). Trimming left V 4 bases short and J 2 bases short, with 17 bases between. The CDR3 consists of 16 residues. In the PCR, 60 Vbeta and 13 Jbeta primers were used. TCRdb's copy holds only in-frame clones and misses some; the assay was immunoSEQ multiplex PCR. This table holds about 160,000 clones, approximately 81% found once. The source material was PBMCs. The TCR was taken from a man aged 18 to 29 in good health and CMV-seronegative. The J gene is TRBJ1-1, the V gene TRBV11-1, with D possibly being TRBD1 (6 bases). This CDR3 is CASSSDRSSLNTEAFF. The CDR3, as DNA: TGTGCCAGCAGCTCCGACAGGTCCTCCTTAAACACTGAAGCTTTCTTT.